The 30 T cell receptor beta chains presented below share a single source sample, sequenced in a study of beta chain features in type 1 diabetes. General study findings and limits: The study found moderately but significantly shorter TCRB CDR3s in all four CD4+ subsets of Type 1 diabetes patients.

Expressed TCRB transcripts were sequenced because the entire RNA isolate underwent reverse transcription. The protocol was immunoSEQ multiplex PCR, while the TCRdb copy is restricted to in-frame clones and leaves out a portion. The repertoire includes approximately 160,000 clones, roughly 60% of them detected once, and under 0.1% sits in the top ten. Antigens for these TCRs are unknown. Sequencing was carried out using naive CD4+ T cells from blood. These receptors all come from a man aged 25 to 45 with type 1 diabetes.

This chain joins TRBV7-9 and TRBJ2-3, with 8 positions matching TRBD1. This CDR3 spans 16 amino acids. Germline assignment: CDR1 SEHNR and CDR2 FQNEAQ (reference sequence). Trimming took 1 base from V and 1 from J; bases not matched to a gene: 4. The CDR3, as DNA: TGTGCCAGCAGCTTAGTAGGACAGGGCCGCACAGATACGCAGTATTTT. It yields the protein CASSLVGQGRTDTQYF.

The chain couples TRBV7-2 to TRBJ2-3; 7 nucleotides agree with TRBD1. In germline, CDR1 is SGHTA, CDR2 FQGNSA. V lost 3 bases and J lost 8; bases outside the gene matches: 8. CDR3 length: 14 amino acids. The CDR3 protein is CASSFDSRQGTQYF. The CDR3 DNA follows: TGTGCCAGCAGCTTTGACTCTCGACAGGGTACGCAGTATTTT.

This chain connects TRBV29-1 to TRBJ2-1, with TRBD1 matching 9 bases. The CDR3 runs to 14 residues. Germline V CDR1 and CDR2: SQVTM, ANQGSEA. Trimming cost V 7 bases and J 10 bases; bases outside gene matches: 14. CDR3: CSATTTGTGSEQFF. CDR3 DNA sequence: TGCAGCGCCACAACTACCGGGACAGGGAGCGAGCAGTTCTTC.

The chain carries TRBV7-6 and TRBJ1-6; D possibly corresponds to TRBD1 (6 bases). This CDR3 spans 13 amino acids. The germline gives CDR1 SGHVS, CDR2 FNYEAQ. V was cut by 5 bases and J by 10 bases, with 12 bases left in between. The CDR3 bases are TGTGCCAGCAGCCCAGCAGGGGAATCACCCCTCCACTTT. It yields the protein CASSPAGESPLHF.

This clone has a single count. At one end the junction does not follow the germline gene, possibly because of a read error. The V gene is TRBV7-9, the J gene TRBJ1-2; TRBD1 is a possible D gene (5 bases). From germline, CDR1 is SEHNR and CDR2 FQNEAQ (reference sequence). The CDR3 totals 13 residues. CDR3 sequence: CASSLAGNYGTAF. Here the CDR3 DNA reads TGTGCCAGCAGCTTAGCGGGAAACTATGGGACCGCCTTC. The whole variable domain, remainder taken from reference TRBV7-9 and TRBJ1-2, is DTGVSQNPRHKITKRGQNVTFRCDPISEHNRLYWYRQTLGQGPEFLTYFQNEAQLEKSRLLSDRFSAERPKGSFSTLEIQRTEQGDSAMYLCASSLAGNYGTAFGSGTRLTVV.

This chain joins TRBV7-9 and TRBJ2-2; maybe TRBD1 (6 bases). The CDR3 sequence is 15 residues long. Germline V lookup: CDR1 SEHNR, CDR2 FQNEAQ (reference sequence). Trimming removed 5 bases from V and 1 base from J, with 11 bases in between. The CDR3 reads CASSPQGGNTGELFF. The CDR3 nucleotides read TGTGCCAGCAGCCCCCAAGGGGGGAACACCGGGGAGCTGTTTTTT. Combining the CDR3 with reference TRBV7-9 and TRBJ2-2 gives the whole variable domain DTGVSQNPRHKITKRGQNVTFRCDPISEHNRLYWYRQTLGQGPEFLTYFQNEAQLEKSRLLSDRFSAERPKGSFSTLEIQRTEQGDSAMYLCASSPQGGNTGELFFGEGSRLTVL.

Here the CDR3 reads CASSVGGGVTEAFF. For the CDR3, the DNA is TGTGCCAGCAGCGTAGGTGGAGGGGTAACTGAAGCTTTCTTT. The chain joins TRBV9 to TRBJ1-1, with D perhaps matching TRBD1 (5 bases). V lost 0 bases to trimming and J lost 5 bases, with 11 bases between them. The CDR3 has 14 residues. Looked up from germline, CDR1 is SGDLS and CDR2 is YYNGEE.

The rearrangement joins TRBV11-2 to TRBJ2-3; 8 bases agree with TRBD1. The CDR3 is 15 amino acids. Germline V CDR1 and CDR2: SGHAT, FQNNGV. V shed 5 bases, J shed 6 bases, and the junction held 10 bases outside the gene matches. The CDR3 reads CASSPRTGWVDTQYF. The CDR3 bases are TGTGCCAGCAGCCCAAGGACAGGGTGGGTGGATACGCAGTATTTT.

This rearrangement joins TRBV2 to TRBJ1-5; a weak D match, TRBD1 (5 bases). The CDR3 extends over 15 amino acids. The germline V gene has CDR1 SNHLY and CDR2 FYNNEI. Trimming took 7 bases from V and 0 from J, leaving 13 bases between them. The chain's CDR3 is CASTSATDSNQPQHF. In nucleotides, the CDR3 is TGTGCCAGCACTTCAGCGACAGATAGCAATCAGCCCCAGCATTTT. Looking up the rest from reference TRBV2 and TRBJ1-5 gives the full variable domain: EPEVTQTPSHQVTQMGQEVILRCVPISNHLYFYWYRQILGQKVEFLVSFYNNEISEKSEIFDDQFSVERPDGSNFTLKIRSTKLEDSAMYFCASTSATDSNQPQHFGDGTRLSIL.

The chain couples TRBV29-1 to TRBJ2-7; D not resolved. The CDR3 extends over 12 amino acids. V gave up 4 bases and J gave up 6 bases, with 13 bases separating them. From germline, CDR1 is SQVTM and CDR2 ANQGSEA. In nucleotides, the CDR3 is TGCAGCGTTGTTGCCGGGCCCGGCGAGCAGTACTTC. This translates into CSVVAGPGEQYF.

The rearrangement joins TRBV30 to TRBJ1-6; D unclear. The CDR3 is made up of 13 amino acids. CDR1 and CDR2 from the germline V gene are GTSNPN and SVGIG (reference sequence). Trimming shortened V by 6 bases and J by 7 bases, and 13 bases separated the two germline ends. The CDR3 sequence: CACSTGRNSPLHF. The CDR3 nucleotides read TGTGCCTGCAGTACGGGAAGGAATTCACCCCTCCACTTT.

This chain joins TRBV4-3 and TRBJ2-6; 8 positions match TRBD2. Germline V CDR1 and CDR2: LGHNA, YSLEER. J was trimmed by 2 bases and V by 4 bases; bases with no gene match: 13. The CDR3 loop spans 19 amino acids. The CDR3 sequence is CASSPPGLGGFTGANVLTF. As DNA, the CDR3 is TGCGCCAGCAGCCCTCCGGGACTAGGCGGGTTCACTGGGGCCAACGTCCTGACTTTC.

The CDR3 here is CASSLNRDRQETQYF. The CDR3 coding sequence is TGTGCCAGCAGCTTAAACCGGGACAGACAAGAGACCCAGTACTTC. The rearrangement joins TRBV13 to TRBJ2-5; the match to TRBD1 covers 7 bases. The germline gives CDR1 PRHDT, CDR2 FYEKMQ (reference sequence). CDR3 length: 15 amino acids. Trimming at V came to 2 bases and at J to 2 bases, leaving 5 bases not matched to a gene.

The chain links TRBV25-1 to TRBJ1-5; D call uncertain. Germline V CDR1 and CDR2: MGHDK, SYGVNS. Deletions cut 4 bases from V and 1 base from J, with 8 bases between. CDR3 size: 14 residues. This CDR3 is CASSGMGSNQPQHF. For the CDR3, the DNA is TGTGCCAGCAGTGGGATGGGGAGCAATCAGCCCCAGCATTTT.

This clone has just a few counts. V is TRBV29-1 and J is TRBJ2-6; D gene uncertain. Germline V gives CDR1 SQVTM, CDR2 ANQGSEA. This CDR3 region has 18 residues. Trimming removed 3 bases from V and 4 bases from J, with 22 bases in between. CDR3 loop: CSVDVNQVTAAGANVLTF. As DNA, the CDR3 is TGCAGCGTTGACGTTAATCAGGTTACTGCGGCGGGGGCCAACGTCCTGACTTTC.

This chain joins TRBV7-2 and TRBJ1-2; possibly TRBD1 for D (5 bases). CDR3 length equals 15 residues. Per the germline V gene, CDR1 is SGHTA and CDR2 is FQGNSA. The ends were cut back, 5 bases at V and 7 bases at J, with 20 bases in the middle. CDR3 protein: CASSPPVRVVPGYTF. The CDR3 DNA reads as TGTGCCAGCAGCCCTCCCGTCAGGGTGGTACCTGGCTACACCTTC.

There are a few counts of this clone. V usage is TRBV5-6 and J usage is TRBJ2-5, with TRBD1 matching over 7 bases. The CDR3 covers 13 residues. CDR1 is SGHDT, CDR2 YYEEEE, per germline. With 5 bases clipped from V and 2 bases from J, the junction kept 3 bases outside the gene matches. The CDR3 DNA sequence: TGTGCCAGCAGAGGGACAGCGCAAGAGACCCAGTACTTC. This translates into CASRGTAQETQYF.

The chain has TRBV7-2 and TRBJ2-7, with a weak D call TRBD1 (5 bases). CDR1 and CDR2 from the germline V gene are SGHTA and FQGNSA. The CDR3 runs to 15 residues. The V and J ends lost 4 bases and 2 bases respectively, with 15 bases between them. The CDR3 loop is CASSSYSVQAYEQYF. CDR3 coding DNA: TGTGCCAGCAGCTCATATTCTGTACAGGCCTACGAGCAGTACTTC.

The chain recombines TRBV11-2 with TRBJ2-1; no clear D. The CDR3 is 11 residues long. V dropped 7 bases and J dropped 10 bases, with 11 bases sitting between them. CDR1 is SGHAT and CDR2 is FQNNGV in the germline V gene. This chain's CDR3 is CASTVVGEQFF. The CDR3 DNA reads TGTGCCAGCACCGTGGTGGGGGAGCAGTTCTTC.

The chain recombines TRBV9 with TRBJ2-7, with D possibly being TRBD2 (6 bases). The germline V gene has CDR1 SGDLS and CDR2 YYNGEE. This CDR3 spans 13 amino acids. Deletions cut 6 bases from V and 5 bases from J, with 15 bases between. CDR3 sequence (DNA): TGTGCCAGCAACCCAGGACTAACGAACGAGCAGTACTTC. Amino acid sequence: CASNPGLTNEQYF.

This chain links TRBV2 with TRBJ1-6, with TRBD1 identical over 8 bases. This CDR3 is built from 15 residues. The J segment lost 6 bases and the V segment lost 5 bases, leaving 6 bases of the junction unmatched. Germline-derived CDR1 and CDR2 are SNHLY and FYNNEI. The CDR3 DNA reads TGTGCCAGCAGTAGACAGGGGCCGATTAATTCACCCCTCCACTTT. Protein product: CASSRQGPINSPLHF.

The rearrangement links TRBV7-2 to TRBJ1-3; D may be TRBD1 (5 bases). V was shortened by 5 bases and J by 7 bases, with 12 bases between the two germline ends. Looked up from germline, CDR1 is SGHTA and CDR2 is FQGNSA. The CDR3 is 13 residues long. CDR3 residues: CASSMGPRNTIYF. CDR3 nucleotides: TGTGCCAGCAGCATGGGACCCAGGAACACCATATATTTT. The whole variable domain, filled in from reference TRBV7-2 and TRBJ1-3, reads GAGVSQSPSNKVTEKGKDVELRCDPISGHTALYWYRQSLGQGLEFLIYFQGNSAPDKSGLPSDRFSAERTGGSVSTLTIQRTQQEDSAVYLCASSMGPRNTIYFGEGSWLTVV.

This clone was seen just once. The chain combines TRBV11-2 with TRBJ1-5, with D possibly TRBD1 on 6 matching bases. V was cut by 5 bases and J by 3 bases, with 11 bases left in between. Looked up from germline, CDR1 is SGHAT and CDR2 is FQNNGV. The CDR3 consists of 14 residues. CDR3 loop: CASSHRTVNQPQHF. CDR3 nucleotide sequence: TGTGCCAGCAGCCATCGGACAGTCAATCAGCCCCAGCATTTT.

V usage is TRBV10-3 and J usage is TRBJ2-5, with 7 bases aligning to TRBD1. Germline V lookup: CDR1 ENHRY, CDR2 SYGVKD. This CDR3 contains 14 residues. The junction had 5 bases not matched to a gene; V was cut back by 3 bases and J by 4 bases. The CDR3 loop is CAISDKGARETQYF. CDR3 sequence (DNA): TGTGCCATCAGTGATAAGGGGGCGAGAGAGACCCAGTACTTC.

The chain combines TRBV30 with TRBJ1-6; tentatively, D is TRBD1 (6 bases). The CDR3 length is 15 residues. The germline V and J ends were trimmed by 3 bases and 7 bases, with 16 bases remaining between them. Germline values: CDR1 GTSNPN, CDR2 SVGIG (reference sequence). This CDR3 is CAWRAPDRANSPLHF. The DNA for the CDR3 is TGTGCCTGGAGGGCTCCGGACAGAGCCAATTCACCCCTCCACTTT.

The chain uses TRBV28 and TRBJ2-1, with 7 bases fitting TRBD1. The CDR3 loop spans 14 amino acids. V dropped 4 bases and J dropped 6; count of bases not matched to a gene: 6. Germline V gene data show CDR1 as MDHEN and CDR2 as SYDVKM. CDR3 sequence reads: CASSSTRQGNEQFF. The DNA for the CDR3 is TGTGCCAGCAGTTCGACGAGACAGGGCAATGAGCAGTTCTTC.

The chain uses TRBV19 and TRBJ2-7; 12 bases line up with TRBD2. The CDR3 runs 14 residues. Per the germline V gene, CDR1 is LNHDA and CDR2 is SQIVND (reference sequence). V was clipped by 7 bases and J by 5 bases; unmatched bases: 6. The CDR3 sequence: CASKRTSGADEQYF. Written as DNA, the CDR3 is TGTGCCAGTAAGCGGACTAGCGGGGCCGACGAGCAGTACTTC.

This clone was found a few times. The chain links TRBV9 to TRBJ1-2, with D hard to call. Trimming removed 4 bases from V and 7 bases from J, with 8 bases in between. Germline assignment: CDR1 SGDLS and CDR2 YYNGEE. The CDR3 covers 11 residues. The CDR3 DNA follows: TGTGCCAGCAGCAACGTAGGTGGCTACACCTTC. Translation gives CASSNVGGYTF.

In its sample, this clone was seen once. The chain links TRBV10-1 to TRBJ2-5; 9 nucleotides align to TRBD1. The ends lost 5 bases at V and 7 bases at J; junction bases unmatched: 5. The length of the CDR3 is 13 residues. Germline loops: CDR1 WNHNN, CDR2 SYGVQD (reference sequence). CDR3: CASSKGQGGTQYF. CDR3 DNA sequence: TGCGCCAGCAGTAAGGGACAGGGAGGGACCCAGTACTTC.

In its sample, this clone was seen a few times. The V gene is TRBV29-1, the J gene TRBJ2-5, with D perhaps matching TRBD2 (6 bases). CDR1 and CDR2 (germline): SQVTM, ANQGSEA. Trimming left V 7 bases short and J 0 bases short, with 9 bases between. The CDR3 extends over 12 amino acids. The CDR3 loop is CSGGGNQETQYF. The CDR3 DNA reads TGCAGCGGCGGAGGGAACCAAGAGACCCAGTACTTC.